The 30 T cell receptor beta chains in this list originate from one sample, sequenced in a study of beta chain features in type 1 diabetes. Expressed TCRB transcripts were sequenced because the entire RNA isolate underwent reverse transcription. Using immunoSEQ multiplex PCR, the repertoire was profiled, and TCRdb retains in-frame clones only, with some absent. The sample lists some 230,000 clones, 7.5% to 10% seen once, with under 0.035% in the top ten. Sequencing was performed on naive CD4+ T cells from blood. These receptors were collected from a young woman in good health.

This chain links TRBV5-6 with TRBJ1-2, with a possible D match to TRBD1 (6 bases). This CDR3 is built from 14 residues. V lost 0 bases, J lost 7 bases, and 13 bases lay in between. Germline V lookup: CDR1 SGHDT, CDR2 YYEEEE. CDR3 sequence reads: CASSLGGQIPGYTF. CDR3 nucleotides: TGTGCCAGCAGCTTGGGCGGACAGATCCCTGGCTACACCTTC. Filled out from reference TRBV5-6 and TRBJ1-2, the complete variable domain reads DAGVTQSPTHLIKTRGQQVTLRCSPKSGHDTVSWYQQALGQGPQFIFQYYEEEERQRGNFPDRFSGHQFPNYSSELNVNALLLGDSALYLCASSLGGQIPGYTFGSGTRLTVV.

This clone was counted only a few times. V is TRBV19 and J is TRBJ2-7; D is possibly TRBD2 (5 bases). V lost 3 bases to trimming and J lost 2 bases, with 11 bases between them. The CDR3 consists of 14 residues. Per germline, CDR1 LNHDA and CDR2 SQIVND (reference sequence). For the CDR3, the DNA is TGTGCCAGTAGTATCGGGCTAGCCACCTACGAGCAGTACTTC. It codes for CASSIGLATYEQYF.

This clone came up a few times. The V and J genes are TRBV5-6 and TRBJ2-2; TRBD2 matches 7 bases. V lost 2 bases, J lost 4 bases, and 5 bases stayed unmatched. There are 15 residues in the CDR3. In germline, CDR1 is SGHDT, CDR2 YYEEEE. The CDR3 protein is CASSFREAGTGELFF. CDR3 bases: TGTGCCAGCAGCTTCCGGGAGGCGGGCACCGGGGAGCTGTTTTTT.

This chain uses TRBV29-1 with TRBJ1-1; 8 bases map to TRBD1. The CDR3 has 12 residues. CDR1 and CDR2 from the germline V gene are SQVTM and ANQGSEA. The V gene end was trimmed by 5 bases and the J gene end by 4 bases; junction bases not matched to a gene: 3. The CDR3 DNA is TGCAGCGTTCAAACAGGGGGCACTGAAGCTTTCTTT. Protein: CSVQTGGTEAFF.

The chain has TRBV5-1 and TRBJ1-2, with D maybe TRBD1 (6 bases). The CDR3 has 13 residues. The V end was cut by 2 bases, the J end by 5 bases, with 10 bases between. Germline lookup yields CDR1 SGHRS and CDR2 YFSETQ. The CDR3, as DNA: TGCGCCAGCAGCTTCAAGGGGGAATATGGCTACACCTTC. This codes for CASSFKGEYGYTF. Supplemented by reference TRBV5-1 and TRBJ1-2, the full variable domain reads KAGVTQTPRYLIKTRGQQVTLSCSPISGHRSVSWYQQTPGQGLQFLFEYFSETQRNKGNFPGRFSGRQFSNSRSEMNVSTLELGDSALYLCASSFKGEYGYTFGSGTRLTVV.

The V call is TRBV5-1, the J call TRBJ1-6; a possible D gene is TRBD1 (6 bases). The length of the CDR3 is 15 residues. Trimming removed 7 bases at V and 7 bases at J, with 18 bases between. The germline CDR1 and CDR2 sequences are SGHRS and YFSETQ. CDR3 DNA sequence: TGCGCCAGCCACCGGGGGGCAGCGGGGAATTCACCCCTCCACTTT. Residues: CASHRGAAGNSPLHF.

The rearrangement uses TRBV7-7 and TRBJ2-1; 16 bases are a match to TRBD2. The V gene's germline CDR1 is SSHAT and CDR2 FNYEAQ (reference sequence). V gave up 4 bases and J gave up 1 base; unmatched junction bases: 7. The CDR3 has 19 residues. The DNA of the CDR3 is TGTGCCAGCAGCTCCGGGACTAGCGGGAGGGTAGTATCCTACAATGAGCAGTTCTTC. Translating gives CASSSGTSGRVVSYNEQFF.

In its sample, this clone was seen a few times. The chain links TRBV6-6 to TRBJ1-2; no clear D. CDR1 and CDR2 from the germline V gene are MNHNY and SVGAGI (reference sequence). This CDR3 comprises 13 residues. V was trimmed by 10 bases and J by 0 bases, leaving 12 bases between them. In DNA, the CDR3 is TGTGCCACGTCGGTAGAAGCTAACTATGGCTACACCTTC. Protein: CATSVEANYGYTF.

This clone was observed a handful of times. This CDR3 reads CASSSGAWTEAFF. The DNA of the CDR3 is TGTGCCAGCAGTTCAGGGGCATGGACTGAAGCTTTCTTT. The V call is TRBV25-1, the J call TRBJ1-1; D perhaps matches TRBD1 (6 bases). V was pared by 5 bases and J by 5 bases, with 12 bases between. This CDR3 is 13 amino acids long. Germline values: CDR1 MGHDK, CDR2 SYGVNS.

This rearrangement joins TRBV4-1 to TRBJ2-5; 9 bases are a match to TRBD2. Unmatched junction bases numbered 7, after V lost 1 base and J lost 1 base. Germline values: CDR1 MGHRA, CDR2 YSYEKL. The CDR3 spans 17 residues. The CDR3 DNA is TGCGCCAGCAGCCAAGGTCGGCTAGCGGGGCCCCAAGAGACCCAGTACTTC. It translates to CASSQGRLAGPQETQYF.

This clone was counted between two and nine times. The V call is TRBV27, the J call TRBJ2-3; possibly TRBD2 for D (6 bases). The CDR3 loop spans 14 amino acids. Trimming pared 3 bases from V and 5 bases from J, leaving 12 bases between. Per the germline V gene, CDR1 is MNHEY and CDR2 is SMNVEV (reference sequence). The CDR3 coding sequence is TGTGCCAGCAGTTTTGCTCTGGGGGGAGATACGCAGTATTTT. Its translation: CASSFALGGDTQYF.

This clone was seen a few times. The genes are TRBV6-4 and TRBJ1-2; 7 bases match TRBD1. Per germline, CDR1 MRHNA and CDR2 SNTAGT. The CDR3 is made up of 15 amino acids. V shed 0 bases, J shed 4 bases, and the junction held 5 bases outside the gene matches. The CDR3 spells CASSDSAGGAYGYTF. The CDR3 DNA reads TGTGCCAGCAGTGACTCGGCAGGGGGTGCCTATGGCTACACCTTC.

CDR3 region: CACGGANVLTF. The CDR3 nucleotides read TGTGCCTGCGGTGGGGCCAACGTCCTGACTTTC. The V and J genes are TRBV30 and TRBJ2-6; D not resolved. V lost 6 bases to trimming and J lost 3 bases, with 3 bases between them. The CDR3 length is 11 residues. Germline CDR1 and CDR2: GTSNPN and SVGIG (reference sequence).

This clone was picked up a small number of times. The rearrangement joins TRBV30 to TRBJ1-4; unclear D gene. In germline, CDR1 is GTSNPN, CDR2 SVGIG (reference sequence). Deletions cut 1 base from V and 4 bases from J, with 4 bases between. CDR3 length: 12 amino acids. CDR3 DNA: TGTGCCTGGAGTGCCTATAATGAAAAACTGTTTTTT. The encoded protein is CAWSAYNEKLFF.

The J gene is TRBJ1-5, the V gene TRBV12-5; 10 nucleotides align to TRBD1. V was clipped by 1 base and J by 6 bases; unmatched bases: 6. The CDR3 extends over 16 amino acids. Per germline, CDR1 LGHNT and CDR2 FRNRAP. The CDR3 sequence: CASGLGDRGRSQPQHF. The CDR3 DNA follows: TGTGCTAGTGGTTTGGGGGACAGGGGTCGGAGTCAGCCCCAGCATTTT.

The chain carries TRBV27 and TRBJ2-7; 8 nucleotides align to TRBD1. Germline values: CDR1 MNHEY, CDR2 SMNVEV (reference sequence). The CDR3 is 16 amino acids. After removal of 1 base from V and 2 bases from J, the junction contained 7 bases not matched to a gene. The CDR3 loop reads CASSLYGRGPAYEQYF. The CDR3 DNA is TGTGCCAGCAGTTTATATGGCAGGGGGCCAGCCTACGAGCAGTACTTC.

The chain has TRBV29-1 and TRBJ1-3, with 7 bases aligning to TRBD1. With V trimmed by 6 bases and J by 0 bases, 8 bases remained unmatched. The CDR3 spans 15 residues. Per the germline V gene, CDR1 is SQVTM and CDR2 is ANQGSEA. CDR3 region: CSVARQGGSGNTIYF. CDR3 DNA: TGCAGCGTCGCCCGCCAGGGGGGCTCTGGAAACACCATATATTTT.

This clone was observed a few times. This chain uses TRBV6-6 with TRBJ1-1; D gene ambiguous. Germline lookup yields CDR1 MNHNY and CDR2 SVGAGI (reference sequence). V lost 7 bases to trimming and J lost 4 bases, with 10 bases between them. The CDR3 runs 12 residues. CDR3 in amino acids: CASNKGGTEAFF. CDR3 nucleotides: TGTGCCAGCAATAAGGGAGGCACTGAAGCTTTCTTT.

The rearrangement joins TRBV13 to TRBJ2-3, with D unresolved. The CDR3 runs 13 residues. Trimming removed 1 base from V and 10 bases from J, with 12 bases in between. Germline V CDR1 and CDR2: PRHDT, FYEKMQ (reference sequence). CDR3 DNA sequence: TGTGCCAGCAGCTTAGACTCGAGGCTAGCGCAGTATTTT. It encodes CASSLDSRLAQYF.

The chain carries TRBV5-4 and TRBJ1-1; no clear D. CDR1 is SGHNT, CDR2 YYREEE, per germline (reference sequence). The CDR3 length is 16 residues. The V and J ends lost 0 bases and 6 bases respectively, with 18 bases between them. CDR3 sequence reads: CASSLELLGGPPEAFF. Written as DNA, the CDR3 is TGTGCCAGCAGCTTGGAACTGTTAGGAGGACCCCCTGAAGCTTTCTTT. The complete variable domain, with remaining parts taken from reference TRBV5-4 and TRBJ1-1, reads ETGVTQSPTHLIKTRGQQVTLRCSSQSGHNTVSWYQQALGQGPQFIFQYYREEENGRGNFPPRFSGLQFPNYSSELNVNALELDDSALYLCASSLELLGGPPEAFFGQGTRLTVV.

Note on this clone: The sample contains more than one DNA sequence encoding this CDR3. The CDR3 DNA follows: TGTGCCAGCAGCTTGGCTAGGCTAGCGGGAGAGGTGGCCTACAATGAGCAGTTCTTC. Amino acid sequence: CASSLARLAGEVAYNEQFF. The chain has TRBV5-6 and TRBJ2-1; the match to TRBD2 covers 10 bases. Losses at the gene ends were 0 bases for V and 2 bases for J; bases not matched to a gene: 11. Germline assignment: CDR1 SGHDT and CDR2 YYEEEE. This CDR3 is 19 amino acids long.

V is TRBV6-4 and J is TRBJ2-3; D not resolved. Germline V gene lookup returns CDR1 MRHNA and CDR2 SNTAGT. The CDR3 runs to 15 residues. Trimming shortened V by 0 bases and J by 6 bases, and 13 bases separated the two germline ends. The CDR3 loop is CASSDSPNLVDTQYF. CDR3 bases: TGTGCCAGCAGTGACTCCCCTAACTTGGTGGATACGCAGTATTTT.

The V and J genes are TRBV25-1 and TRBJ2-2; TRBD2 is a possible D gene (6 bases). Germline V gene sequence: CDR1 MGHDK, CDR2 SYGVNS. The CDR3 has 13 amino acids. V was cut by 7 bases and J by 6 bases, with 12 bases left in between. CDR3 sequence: CASTPAGSGELFF. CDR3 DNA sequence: TGTGCCAGCACCCCGGCGGGGTCCGGGGAGCTGTTTTTT.

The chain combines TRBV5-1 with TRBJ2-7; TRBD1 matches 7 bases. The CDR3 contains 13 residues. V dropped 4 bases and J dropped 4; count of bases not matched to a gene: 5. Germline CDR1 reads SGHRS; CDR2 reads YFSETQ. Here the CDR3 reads CASSPQTGYEQYF. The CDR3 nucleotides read TGCGCCAGCAGCCCACAGACAGGGTACGAGCAGTACTTC.

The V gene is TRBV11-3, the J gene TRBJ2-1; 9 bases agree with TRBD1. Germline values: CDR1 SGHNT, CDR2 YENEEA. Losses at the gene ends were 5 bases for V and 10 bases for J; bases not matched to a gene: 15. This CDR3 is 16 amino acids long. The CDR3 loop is CASSPGGQGIDGEQFF. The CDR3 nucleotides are TGTGCCAGCAGCCCTGGGGGACAGGGCATTGATGGGGAGCAGTTCTTC.

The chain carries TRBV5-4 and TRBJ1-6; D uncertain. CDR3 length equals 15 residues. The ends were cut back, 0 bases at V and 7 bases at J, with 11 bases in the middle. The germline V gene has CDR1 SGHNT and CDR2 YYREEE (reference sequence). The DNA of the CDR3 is TGTGCCAGCAGCTTGGTGGAGCAGCCGAATTCACCCCTCCACTTT. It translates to CASSLVEQPNSPLHF. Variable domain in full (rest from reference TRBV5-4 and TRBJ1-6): ETGVTQSPTHLIKTRGQQVTLRCSSQSGHNTVSWYQQALGQGPQFIFQYYREEENGRGNFPPRFSGLQFPNYSSELNVNALELDDSALYLCASSLVEQPNSPLHFGNGTRLTVT.

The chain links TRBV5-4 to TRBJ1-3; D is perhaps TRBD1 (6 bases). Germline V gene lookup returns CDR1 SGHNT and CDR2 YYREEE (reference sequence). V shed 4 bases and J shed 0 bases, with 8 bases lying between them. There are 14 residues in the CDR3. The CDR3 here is CASSPGVSGNTIYF. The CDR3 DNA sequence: TGTGCCAGCAGCCCAGGGGTCTCTGGAAACACCATATATTTT. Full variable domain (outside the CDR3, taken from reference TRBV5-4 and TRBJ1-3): ETGVTQSPTHLIKTRGQQVTLRCSSQSGHNTVSWYQQALGQGPQFIFQYYREEENGRGNFPPRFSGLQFPNYSSELNVNALELDDSALYLCASSPGVSGNTIYFGEGSWLTVV.

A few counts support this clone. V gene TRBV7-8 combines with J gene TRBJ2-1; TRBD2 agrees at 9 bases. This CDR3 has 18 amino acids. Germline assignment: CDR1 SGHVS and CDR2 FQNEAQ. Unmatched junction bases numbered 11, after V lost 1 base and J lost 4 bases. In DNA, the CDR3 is TGTGCCAGCAGCTTAGTGAGGAGTAGCGGGAGTCGATACAATGAGCAGTTCTTC. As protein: CASSLVRSSGSRYNEQFF.

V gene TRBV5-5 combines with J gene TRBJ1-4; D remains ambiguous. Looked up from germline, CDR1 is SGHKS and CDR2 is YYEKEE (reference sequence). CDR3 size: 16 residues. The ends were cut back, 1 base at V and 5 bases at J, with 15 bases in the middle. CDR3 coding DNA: TGTGCCAGCAGCTTGATCCCAGGCAACCTGAATGAAAAACTGTTTTTT. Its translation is CASSLIPGNLNEKLFF.

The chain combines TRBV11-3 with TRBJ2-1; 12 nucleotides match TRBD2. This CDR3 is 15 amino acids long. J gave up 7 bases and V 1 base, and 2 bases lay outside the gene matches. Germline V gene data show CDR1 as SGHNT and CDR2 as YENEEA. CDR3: CASSLAGTSGNEQFF. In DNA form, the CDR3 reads TGTGCCAGCAGCTTAGCAGGGACTAGCGGGAATGAGCAGTTCTTC.